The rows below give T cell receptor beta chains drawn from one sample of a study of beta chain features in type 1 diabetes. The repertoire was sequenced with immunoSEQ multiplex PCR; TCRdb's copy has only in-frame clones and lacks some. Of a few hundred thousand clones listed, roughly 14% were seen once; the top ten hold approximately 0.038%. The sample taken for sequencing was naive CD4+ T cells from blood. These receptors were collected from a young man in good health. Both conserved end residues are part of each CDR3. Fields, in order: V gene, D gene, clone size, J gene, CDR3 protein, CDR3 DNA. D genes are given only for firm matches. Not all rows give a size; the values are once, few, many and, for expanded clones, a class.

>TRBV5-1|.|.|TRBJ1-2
CASSSSGNPRGYTF
TGCGCCAGCAGCTCATCCGGGAACCCCCGTGGCTACACCTTC
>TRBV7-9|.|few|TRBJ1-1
CASSLLVGTEAFF
TGTGCCAGCAGCCTACTTGTAGGAACTGAAGCTTTCTTT
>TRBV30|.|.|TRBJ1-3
CAWGPSGNTIYF
TGTGCCTGGGGGCCATCTGGAAACACCATATATTTT
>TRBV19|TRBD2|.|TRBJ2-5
CASTGSGRETQYF
TGTGCCAGTACTGGGAGCGGGAGAGAGACCCAGTACTTC
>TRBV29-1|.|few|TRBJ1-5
CSVQDTENQPQHF
TGCAGCGTTCAGGACACTGAGAATCAGCCCCAGCATTTT
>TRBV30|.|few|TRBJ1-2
CAWSVKASYGYTF
TGTGCCTGGAGTGTTAAGGCCTCCTATGGCTACACCTTC
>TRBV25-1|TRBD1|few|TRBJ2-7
CASRGQGTYEQYF
TGTGCCAGCAGGGGACAGGGGACCTACGAGCAGTACTTC
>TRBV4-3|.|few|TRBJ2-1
CASSQDWGLYNEQFF
TGCGCCAGCAGCCAAGATTGGGGCTTATACAATGAGCAGTTCTTC
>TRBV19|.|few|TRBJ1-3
CASYRQTHSGNTIYF
TGTGCCAGCTACCGGCAGACCCACTCTGGAAACACCATATATTTT
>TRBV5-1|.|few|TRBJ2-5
CASSLGSGAQETQYF
TGCGCCAGCAGCTTGGGGTCGGGGGCCCAAGAGACCCAGTACTTC
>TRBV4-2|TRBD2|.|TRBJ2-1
CASSQDLGEGRYEQFF
TGTGCCAGCAGCCAAGATTTGGGGGAGGGCCGATACGAGCAGTTCTTC
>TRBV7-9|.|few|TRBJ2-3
CASSSLSGDTQYF
TGTGCCAGCAGCTCCCTTAGTGGGGATACGCAGTATTTT
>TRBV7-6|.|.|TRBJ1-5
CASSFAGQPQHF
TGTGCCAGCAGCTTTGCGGGTCAGCCCCAGCATTTT
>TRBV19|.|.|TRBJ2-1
CASSTQLYNEQFF
TGTGCCAGTAGTACCCAGCTATACAATGAGCAGTTCTTC
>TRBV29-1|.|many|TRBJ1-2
CSVENEGSGYTF
TGCAGCGTTGAAAATGAGGGAAGTGGCTACACCTTC
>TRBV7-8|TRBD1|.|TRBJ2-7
CASSLIQGPYEQYF
TGTGCCAGCAGCCTAATACAGGGGCCCTACGAGCAGTACTTC
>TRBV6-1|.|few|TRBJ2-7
CASSAVDEQYF
TGTGCCAGCAGTGCCGTGGACGAGCAGTACTTC
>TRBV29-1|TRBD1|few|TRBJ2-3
CSLRTGSTDTQYF
TGCAGCCTCCGGACAGGCAGCACAGATACGCAGTATTTT
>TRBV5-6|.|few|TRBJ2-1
CASSLGGGLSSYNEQFF
TGTGCCAGCAGCCTGGGGGGCGGGCTGAGCTCCTACAATGAGCAGTTCTTC
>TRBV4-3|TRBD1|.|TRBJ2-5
CASSQDRDREETQYF
TGCGCCAGCAGCCAAGATCGGGACAGGGAAGAGACCCAGTACTTC
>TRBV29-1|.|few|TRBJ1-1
CSVDQGLSEAFF
TGCAGCGTCGACCAGGGCTTGTCTGAAGCTTTCTTT
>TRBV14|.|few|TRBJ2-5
CASSQAIGREETQYF
TGTGCCAGCAGCCAAGCCATTGGCAGGGAGGAGACCCAGTACTTC
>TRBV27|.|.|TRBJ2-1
CASRKQRTYNEQFF
TGTGCCAGCAGAAAACAGAGAACCTACAATGAGCAGTTCTTC
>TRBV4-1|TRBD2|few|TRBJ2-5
CASSQGSRAGAETQYF
TGCGCCAGCAGCCAAGGCAGCAGAGCGGGAGCAGAGACCCAGTACTTC
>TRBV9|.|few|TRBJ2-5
CASSVERGAQETQYF
TGTGCCAGCAGCGTAGAACGGGGGGCACAAGAGACCCAGTACTTC
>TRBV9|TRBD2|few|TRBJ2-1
CASSVATQRELSEQFF
TGTGCCAGCAGCGTAGCTACCCAGCGGGAGCTGAGTGAGCAGTTCTTC
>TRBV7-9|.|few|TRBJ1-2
CASSLAPGGSYGYTF
TGTGCCAGCAGCTTAGCTCCGGGAGGTAGCTATGGCTACACCTTC
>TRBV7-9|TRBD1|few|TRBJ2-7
CASSSTGVLLDEQYF
TGTGCCAGCAGCTCTACAGGGGTACTCCTGGACGAGCAGTACTTC
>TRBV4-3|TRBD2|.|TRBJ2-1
CASSVSGSTYNEQFF
TGCGCCAGCAGCGTTAGCGGGAGTACCTACAATGAGCAGTTCTTC
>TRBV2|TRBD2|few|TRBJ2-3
CASSVRGSGKADTQYF
TGTGCCAGCAGTGTTAGGGGTAGCGGGAAAGCAGATACGCAGTATTTT
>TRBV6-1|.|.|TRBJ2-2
CASRETNTGELFF
TGTGCCAGCAGGGAAACTAACACCGGGGAGCTGTTTTTT
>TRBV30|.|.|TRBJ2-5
CAWGGGWQETQYF
TGTGCCTGGGGAGGGGGGTGGCAAGAGACCCAGTACTTC
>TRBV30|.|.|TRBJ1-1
CAWSVTLNTEAFF
TGTGCCTGGAGTGTAACCCTGAACACTGAAGCTTTCTTT
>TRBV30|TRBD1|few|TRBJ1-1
CACFQTGVKAFF
TGTGCCTGTTTCCAGACAGGGGTAAAAGCTTTCTTT
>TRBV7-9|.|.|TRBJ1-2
CASREGYGYTF
TGTGCCAGCAGGGAGGGGTATGGCTACACCTTC
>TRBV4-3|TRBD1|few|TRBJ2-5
CASSQDPTGRETQYF
TGCGCCAGCAGCCAAGATCCGACAGGGCGGGAGACCCAGTACTTC
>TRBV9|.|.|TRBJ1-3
CASSTRANSGNTIYF
TGTGCCAGCAGCACACGGGCCAACTCTGGAAACACCATATATTTT
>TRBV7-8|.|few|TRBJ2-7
CASSLYVTAYEQYF
TGTGCCAGCAGCTTATATGTGACAGCATACGAGCAGTACTTC
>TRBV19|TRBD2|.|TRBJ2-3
CASTYGTTSTDTQYF
TGTGCCAGCACCTATGGGACTACTAGCACAGATACGCAGTATTTT
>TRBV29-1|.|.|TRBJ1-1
CSVERSQTDGTEAFF
TGCAGCGTTGAAAGGTCCCAAACAGACGGAACTGAAGCTTTCTTT
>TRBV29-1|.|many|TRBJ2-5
CSVEFRWFQETQYF
TGCAGCGTTGAGTTTCGGTGGTTCCAAGAGACCCAGTACTTC
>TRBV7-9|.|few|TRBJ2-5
CASSPRQETQYF
TGTGCCAGCAGCCCTAGACAAGAGACCCAGTACTTC
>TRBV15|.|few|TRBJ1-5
CATSATGSNQPQHF
TGTGCCACCAGCGCCACAGGTTCCAATCAGCCCCAGCATTTT
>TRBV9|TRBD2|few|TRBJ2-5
CASSVVGTSGETQYF
TGTGCCAGCAGCGTAGTGGGGACTAGTGGAGAGACCCAGTACTTC
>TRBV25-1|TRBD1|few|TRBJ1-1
CASRETGANTEAFF
TGTGCCAGCAGAGAAACAGGGGCGAACACTGAAGCTTTCTTT
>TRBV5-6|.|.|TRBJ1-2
CASSLAGSGYHYGYTF
TGTGCCAGCAGCTTGGCCGGATCGGGCTACCACTATGGCTACACCTTC